This note documents a single T cell receptor (beta chain) sequence. Its antigen is currently not known. A junction boundary mismatches the germline segment, possibly from a read error. The data derive from a study of blood T cells in healthy people across ages (dated by TCRdb to between 2015 and 2017). Regarding the research as a whole: In model experiments, roughly one uniquely barcoded TCR beta cDNA molecule per two T cells was captured by template switching. Using deep sequencing normalized with unique cDNA molecular identifiers, the study measured how TCR beta repertoire diversity changes with age. The donors were split into four age groups: young (average roughly 15 years), middle-aged (39), aged (approximately 60) and long-lived (approximately 89). To avoid experimental bias, donors of different ages were spread randomly across the sequencing lanes. Using the same blood draw, the study looked at two additional independent replicas of 1 million unique cDNA reads for two donors, one aged 18 to 29 and the other aged 80 or older.

Library method: 5' RACE. The sequencer listed for this sample is Illumina HiSeq 2500. A second PCR of roughly 7 to 11 cycles was performed with a sample-barcoded 5' primer and a J-beta primer mix. A unique molecular identifier was introduced onto each TCR beta cDNA molecule by a template-switch 5' adaptor carrying 12 random nucleotides. At least 3 million CDR3-containing paired-end reads were obtained from each sample. All of the RNA was converted into first-strand cDNA using the Mint cDNA synthesis kit, with a TRBC-specific oligonucleotide serving as the primer. Following uracil-DNA glycosylase treatment, a first 18-cycle PCR with universal primers M1SS and BC2_uni_R was performed on all cDNA. For the original study's pipeline: Normalization of each sample was performed by random selection of 1 million high-quality reads, each carrying a distinct molecular identifier. Reads sharing molecular identifiers were discarded rather than binned into consensus sequences. MiTCR, with a Q25 quality threshold and the strictest error-elimination algorithm, was used for CDR3 identification, clonotype clustering and error correction. A nonparametric unseen species model using Euler transformation provided a lower-bound estimate of total TCR beta diversity. Through fastp at Q25 and MiXCR, TCRdb rebuilt clones from the public reads, retaining in-frame beta chains. Each CDR3 protein gets just one entry, which takes the most common genes and DNA from the rows behind it. Clone size and V and J calls follow TCRdb, not the original study. A total of 1.5 million to 2 million distinct CDR3 sequences appear in this sample, approximately 28% of them only once. The ten largest clones add up to approximately 7.7% of the sample.

The germline V gene supplies CDR1 KGHSH and CDR2 LQKENI. From the cysteine through the phenylalanine, the CDR3 covers 14 amino acids. The only DNA kept is the CDR3, 42 bases in frame from the first base. Donors were roughly 40 systemically healthy Caucasian individuals from Russia aged roughly 6 to 90 years. Ten milliliters of peripheral blood were drawn from each donor into EDTA-treated Vacutainer tubes. Ficoll-Paque density-gradient centrifugation was used to isolate PBMCs, with at least 6.5 million per sample. Total RNA was extracted from PBMCs with Trizol reagent, with at least 5.5 micrograms obtained per sample. For every donor, an aliquot of PBMCs went through flow cytometry to measure the percentages of naive CD45RAhigh/CD27high T cells. General study outcomes and caveats: Estimates of total diversity based on one million sequenced T cells were regarded as lower bounds and as underestimates. Bulk unsorted PBMC profiling prevented conclusive comparison of naive and antigen-experienced compartments. There was a strong correlation between observed TCR beta diversity and the percentage of naive T cells measured by flow cytometry. Compared with the aged group, the long-lived group had more naive CD4+ T cells, fewer expanded clones and increased TCR diversity, a pattern suggesting age selection. Because the CMV infection status of the donors was unknown, age-related changes in expanded clonotypes may potentially have been confounded. Observed TCR beta diversity per million T cells fell roughly linearly with age, and a significant reduction was already apparent by age around 40.

What was sequenced was blood. The TCR was taken from a woman between 25 and 40 years old in good health. The sequence links TRBV18 to TRBJ2-7; TRBD2 aligns with 8 central bases. The nucleotides read TGTGCCAGCTCTCAAAGCGGGGGATCCTACGAGCAGGACTTC. Translation gives CASSQSGGSYEQDF. Outside the CDR3, residues come from the reference TRBV18 and TRBJ2-7 proteins, so the full variable domain is: NAGVMQNPRHLVRRRGQEARLRCSPMKGHSHVYWYRQLPEEGLKFMVYLQKENIIDESGMPKERFSAEFPKEGPSILRIQQVVRGDSAAYFCASSQSGGSYEQDFGPGTRLTVT.